This TCR beta chain was retrieved from a study of cytomegalovirus exposure and HLA in healthy donors. Across the whole study: Earlier work reported 100 million or so unique TCR beta sequences from about 179 million T cells. Study-wide points: Researchers catalogued over 150 TCR beta chains as cytomegalovirus-associated. High sensitivity and specificity were reportedly achieved when the classifier diagnosed cytomegalovirus status.

Turning to this clone: Its target is not known.

Use of 60 Vbeta and 13 Jbeta primers characterized the PCR. Sequencing was performed with immunoSEQ multiplex PCR; in TCRdb, only in-frame clones are kept and a portion is missing. The top ten hold about 5.3% of the sample, which has approximately 110,000 clones, approximately 84% seen once. Sequencing was carried out using PBMCs. The receptor was derived from a male donor in good health and CMV-seronegative.

DNA of the CDR3: TGTGCCAGCAGTACCGGGACAGGCTCCTACGAGCAGTACTTC. It codes for CASSTGTGSYEQYF. This chain uses TRBV2 with TRBJ2-7, with 8 positions matching TRBD1. The length of the CDR3 is 14 residues. CDR1 is SNHLY and CDR2 is FYNNEI in the germline V gene. Trimming at V came to 5 bases and at J to 0 bases, leaving 3 bases not matched to a gene. Based on the CDR3 plus reference TRBV2 and TRBJ2-7, the full variable domain is EPEVTQTPSHQVTQMGQEVILRCVPISNHLYFYWYRQILGQKVEFLVSFYNNEISEKSEIFDDQFSVERPDGSNFTLKIRSTKLEDSAMYFCASSTGTGSYEQYFGPGTRLTVT.